This TCR beta chain was documented in a study of OX40 agonist ivuxolimab in advanced cancers. Study in general: The mean age was approximately 56 years, ranging from 23 to 79, with around four fifths of participants male. Regarding the study as a whole: At 0.1 to 3.0 mg/kg, clonal expansion of CD4+ and CD8+ blood T cells had occurred by week 6. Also present in some nonresponders was a low level of normalized T-cell clonal expansion. Expanded clones tended on average to be more numerous among CD8+ T cells than CD4+.

Per germline, CDR1 MGHRA and CDR2 YSYEKL. V dropped 2 bases and J dropped 9 bases, with 14 bases sitting between them. This CDR3 has 15 residues. TCRdb's table, derived via immunoSEQ multiplex PCR, lists solely in-frame clones and lacks some. The sample has some 25,000 clones, less than 85% seen once. A word on this clone: The antigen is unknown.

The rearrangement links TRBV4-1 to TRBJ1-6, with D possibly TRBD1 on 6 matching bases. The clonotype comes from an adult with an advanced solid tumor such as melanoma, head and neck, liver or kidney cancer. The source material was CD4+ or CD8+ T cells sorted from blood, sampled in a trial of the OX40 agonist ivuxolimab. CDR3 DNA: TGCGCCAGCAGCCAACGGGGGGACACTACTTCACCCCTCCACTTT. Translation gives CASSQRGDTTSPLHF.